This TCR beta chain derives from a study of OX40 agonist ivuxolimab in advanced cancers. On the study more broadly: Partial response was recorded in three patients: one hepatocellular carcinoma and two cutaneous melanoma cases.

Losses at the gene ends were 5 bases for V and 0 bases for J; bases not matched to a gene: 5. This CDR3 has 15 residues. Germline CDR1 is MNHEY and CDR2 is SMNVEV (reference sequence). The protocol was immunoSEQ multiplex PCR, while the TCRdb copy is restricted to in-frame clones and leaves out a portion. The sample comprises fewer than 65,000 clones, 85% to 90% of which are singletons, and about 5.4% rests with the top ten. V is TRBV27 and J is TRBJ1-2, with 8 bases identical to TRBD1. This specimen was CD4+ or CD8+ T cells sorted from blood, taken in a trial of the OX40 agonist ivuxolimab. The TCR sequence derives from an adult with an advanced solid tumor such as melanoma, head and neck, liver or kidney cancer. The CDR3 DNA follows: TGTGCCAGCAGTAGATGGACAGGGACTAACTATGGCTACACCTTC. Translating it yields CASSRWTGTNYGYTF.